This TCR beta chain came from a study of blood T cell repertoires in COVID-19. About the study: Specimens from acute and convalescent COVID-19 originated in the United States, Italy and Spain. T cells, B-cell-depleted T cells, or PBMCs provided the cDNA or gDNA that served as material.

V dropped 4 bases and J dropped 0 bases, with 10 bases sitting between them. The CDR3 runs 14 residues. Germline V CDR1 and CDR2: SGHNT, YYREEE (reference sequence). Allocation to cohorts depended on clinical history reported by the participants. This clone was seen more than once but under ten times. Authors' analysis steps: Estimation of nucleated cell counts relied on the amplification of reference gene primers. Some clones are missing from TCRdb's copy, which holds only in-frame ones; the method was immunoSEQ multiplex PCR. The D gene and trimming were derived from the DNA, and the V and J assignments and clone size from that table. Of a few hundred thousand clones listed, roughly 87% are singletons.

Specimen: PBMCs or T cells enriched from blood (not recorded which). The rearrangement links TRBV5-4 to TRBJ1-1; unclear D gene. The source of this sequence is a woman aged 30 to 39 who had recovered from COVID-19. The CDR3 bases are TGTGCCAGCAGCCCCTGGTCGGTGAACACTGAAGCTTTCTTT. Protein sequence: CASSPWSVNTEAFF. The full variable domain, its missing parts supplied by reference TRBV5-4 and TRBJ1-1, is ETGVTQSPTHLIKTRGQQVTLRCSSQSGHNTVSWYQQALGQGPQFIFQYYREEENGRGNFPPRFSGLQFPNYSSELNVNALELDDSALYLCASSPWSVNTEAFFGQGTRLTVV.